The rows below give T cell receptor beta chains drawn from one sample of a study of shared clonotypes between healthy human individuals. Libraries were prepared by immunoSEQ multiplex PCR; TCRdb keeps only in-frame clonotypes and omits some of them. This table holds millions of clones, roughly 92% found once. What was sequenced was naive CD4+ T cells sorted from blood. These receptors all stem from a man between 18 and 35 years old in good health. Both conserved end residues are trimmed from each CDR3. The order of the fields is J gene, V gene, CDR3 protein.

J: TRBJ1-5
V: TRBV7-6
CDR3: ASSSGQGGGSNQPQH

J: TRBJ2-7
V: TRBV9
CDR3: ASSVSPWTGINEQY

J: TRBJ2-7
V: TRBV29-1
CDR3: SVEIRDRPYEQY

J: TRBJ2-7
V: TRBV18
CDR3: ASSPAVHSKPLGNEQY

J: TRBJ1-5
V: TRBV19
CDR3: ASSQGAGQPQH

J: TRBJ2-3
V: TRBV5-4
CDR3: ASSLAEKADTQY

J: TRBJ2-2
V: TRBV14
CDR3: ASSQARPGQGDRRTGELF

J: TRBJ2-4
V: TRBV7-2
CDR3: ASSLELAGGKNIQY

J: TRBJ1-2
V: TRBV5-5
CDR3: ASSLVSQGLYGYT

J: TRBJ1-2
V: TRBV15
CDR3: ATSRDDADNYGYT

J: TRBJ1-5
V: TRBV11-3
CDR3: ASSLVPGQLPYSNQPQH

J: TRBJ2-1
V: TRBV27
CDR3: ATPLGDREVDEQF

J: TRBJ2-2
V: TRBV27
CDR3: ASTVGTSDTGELF

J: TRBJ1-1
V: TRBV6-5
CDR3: ASRGQGPAEAF

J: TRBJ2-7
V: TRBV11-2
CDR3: ASSLGQGGGSKAY

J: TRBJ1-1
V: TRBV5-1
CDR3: ASSFRAGEVTEAF

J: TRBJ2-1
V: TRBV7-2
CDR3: ASSQSGQKYNEQF

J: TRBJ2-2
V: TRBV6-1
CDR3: ASKPGLLNTGELF

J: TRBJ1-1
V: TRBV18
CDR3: ASSQNQGEAF

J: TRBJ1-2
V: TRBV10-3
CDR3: AISEGQSNYGYT

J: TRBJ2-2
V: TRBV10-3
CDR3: AISEAGITGELF

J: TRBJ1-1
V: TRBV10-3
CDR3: AIRSGTEAF

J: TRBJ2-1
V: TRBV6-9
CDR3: ASLPPQITYNEQF

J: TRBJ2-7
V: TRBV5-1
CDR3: ASSRAREDYEQY

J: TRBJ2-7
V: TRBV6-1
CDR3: ASSVGPGAYEQY

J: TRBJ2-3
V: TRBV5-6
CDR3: ASSFAGATDTQY

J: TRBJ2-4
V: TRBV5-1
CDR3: ASGEGGLGYIQY

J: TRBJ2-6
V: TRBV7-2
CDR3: ASSLVPERNSGANVLT

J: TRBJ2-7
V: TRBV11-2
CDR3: ASSLDIAGAYEQY

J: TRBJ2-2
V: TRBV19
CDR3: ASSGGLAGTGELF

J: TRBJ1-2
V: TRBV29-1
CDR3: SVDQINYGYT

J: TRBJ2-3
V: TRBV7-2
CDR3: ASSHRLASGHTDTQY

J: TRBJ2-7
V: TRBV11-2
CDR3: ASSLDSRAYEQY

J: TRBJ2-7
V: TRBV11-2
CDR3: ASSLLWGGSYEQY

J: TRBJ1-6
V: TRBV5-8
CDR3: ASSFDIPRLYNSPLH

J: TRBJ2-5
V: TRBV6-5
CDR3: AVKTEQETQY

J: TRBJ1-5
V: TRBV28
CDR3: ASGRQPQH

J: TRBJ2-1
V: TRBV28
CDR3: ASNGRDYHLRAYNEQF

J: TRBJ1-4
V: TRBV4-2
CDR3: ASSQTGQFVEKLF